Each of the 6 T cell receptor beta chains below was sequenced from the same sample in a study of blood T cell repertoires in COVID-19. Sequencing used immunoSEQ multiplex PCR; TCRdb keeps in-frame clones, though not all of them. The table includes approximately 40,000 clones, less than 95% detected once. Material: peripheral blood. These receptors were obtained from a human donor in a cohort sampled during active COVID-19.

The chain combines TRBV19 with TRBJ1-1, with D uncertain. The CDR3 has 12 residues. Trimming took 3 bases from V and 11 from J, leaving 13 bases between them. Germline lookup yields CDR1 LNHDA and CDR2 SQIVND (reference sequence). In nucleotides, the CDR3 is TGTGCCAGTAGTATTGGCCGGTTGGAGGCTTTCTTT. This encodes CASSIGRLEAFF.

The chain couples TRBV12-3 or TRBV12-4 to TRBJ2-7; D is possibly TRBD2 (7 bases). Between the trimmed V and J ends, which lost 6 bases and 12 bases, there was a span of 18 bases. The CDR3 spans 12 residues. In nucleotides, the CDR3 is TGTGCCAGCAGCGGGGGCGGGAGTGGTCGGTACTTC. This encodes CASSGGGSGRYF.

In its sample, this clone was seen once. The chain has TRBV4-3 and TRBJ1-1, with unresolved D. V lost 0 bases to trimming and J lost 1 base, with 6 bases between them. The CDR3 extends over 14 amino acids. Germline CDR1 LGHNA, CDR2 YSLEER. Written as DNA, the CDR3 is TGCGCCAGCAGCCAAGAAAGACAGAACACTGAAGCTTTCTTT. Amino acid sequence: CASSQERQNTEAFF.

The chain couples TRBV21-1 to TRBJ1-4; the table's D call of TRBD1 was not tested on the DNA. TRBV21-1 is a listed pseudogene. The CDR3 is made up of 16 amino acids. CDR3 in amino acids: CASSKGLQQGCEKLFF. CDR3 coding DNA: TGTGCCAGCAGCAAAGGGCTACAACAGGGTTGTGAAAAACTGTTTTTT.

V gene TRBV24-1 combines with J gene TRBJ2-5; D unresolved. V shed 4 bases and J shed 0 bases, with 11 bases lying between them. CDR1 is KGHDR, CDR2 SFDVKD, per germline. The CDR3 is 15 amino acids. The CDR3, as DNA: TGTGCCACCAGTGACGCAGCCCGGGACCAAGAGACCCAGTACTTC. Encoded protein: CATSDAARDQETQYF.

V and J are TRBV6-5 and TRBJ2-5; the match to TRBD2 covers 8 bases. With 6 bases clipped from V and 4 bases from J, the junction kept 10 bases outside the gene matches. CDR1 MNHEY and CDR2 SVGAGI come from the germline V gene. The CDR3 runs to 15 residues. The DNA for the CDR3 is TGTGCCAGCAGGGGGGGGGTAGCGGGACCAGAGACCCAGTACTTC. Translating it yields CASRGGVAGPETQYF.